The 30 T cell receptor beta chains reported below all come from one sample, sequenced in a study of blood T cells in healthy people across ages. The second PCR ran roughly 7 to 12 cycles with a sample-barcoded 5' primer and J-beta primers. TCRdb processed the 5' RACE reads anew with MiXCR; each CDR3 protein has one entry. The table has approximately 1,000,000 distinct CDR3 sequences, 35% to 50% seen once. The sequenced sample was blood. These receptors were taken from a woman in her sixties in good health.

V is TRBV6-5 and J is TRBJ2-1; 8 positions agree with TRBD2. J was trimmed by 5 bases and V by 0 bases; bases with no gene match: 6. The CDR3 runs to 16 residues. CDR1 is MNHEY and CDR2 is SVGAGI in the germline V gene. Written as DNA, the CDR3 is TGTGCCAGCAGTTACTCTGAGGTAGCGGGGAACAATGAGCAGTTCTTC. It specifies CASSYSEVAGNNEQFF.

J is TRBJ1-4 and V is TRBV6-1; D is unresolved. Trimming cost V 7 bases and J 8 bases, with 11 bases left between them. Germline CDR1 is MNHNS and CDR2 is SASEGT. The CDR3 is made up of 12 amino acids. CDR3 sequence reads: CASMEVTEKLFF. CDR3 bases: TGTGCCAGCATGGAGGTAACGGAAAAACTGTTTTTT.

The gene calls are TRBV20-1 and TRBJ1-2; D unclear. The CDR3 is made up of 12 amino acids. CDR1 DFQATT and CDR2 SNEGSKA come from the germline V gene (reference sequence). Trimming shortened V by 1 base and J by 6 bases, and 9 bases separated the two germline ends. CDR3 amino acids: CSARAGLDGYTF. The CDR3 coding sequence is TGCAGTGCTAGAGCCGGGTTGGATGGCTACACCTTC.

This chain uses TRBV3-1 with TRBJ2-1, with 7 bases lining up with TRBD2. With V trimmed by 1 base and J by 1 base, 4 bases remained unmatched. This CDR3 contains 16 residues. Germline-derived CDR1 and CDR2 are LGHDT and YNNKEL (reference sequence). The CDR3 region is CASSQGSGRSYNEQFF. The CDR3 DNA reads TGTGCCAGCAGCCAAGGATCCGGGAGGTCCTACAATGAGCAGTTCTTC.

As concerns this clonotype: A clone one base away is much larger, so this may be a read error. The CDR3 DNA follows: TGTGCCAGCGGTAAACCGGGGGCCACAGATACGCAGTATTTT. Its protein product is CASGKPGATDTQYF. This rearrangement joins TRBV6-6 to TRBJ2-3; either TRBD1 or TRBD2 may fit D (6 bases each). V was pared by 8 bases and J by 2 bases, with 14 bases between. The CDR3 contains 14 residues. The germline V gene has CDR1 MNHNY and CDR2 SVGAGI (reference sequence).

This chain joins TRBV4-1 and TRBJ1-1; D unclear. V was cut by 0 bases and J by 4 bases, with 9 bases left in between. This CDR3 is 14 amino acids long. CDR1 is MGHRA and CDR2 is YSYEKL in the germline V gene. The CDR3, as DNA: TGCGCCAGCAGCCAAGATCAGGTCTGCACTGAAGCTTTCTTT. Translating gives CASSQDQVCTEAFF.

The chain employs TRBV6-6 and TRBJ2-5; unclear D gene. V shed 0 bases and J shed 5 bases, with 16 bases lying between them. From germline, CDR1 is MNHNY and CDR2 SVGAGI (reference sequence). The CDR3 spans 16 residues. CDR3 in amino acids: CASSYSRQAAKETQYF. The CDR3 nucleotides read TGTGCCAGCAGTTACTCGAGGCAGGCGGCGAAGGAGACCCAGTACTTC.

The chain has TRBV20-1 and TRBJ2-7, with a weak D call TRBD2 (6 bases). Trimming stripped 0 bases from V and 6 bases from J, with 15 bases between. CDR1 is DFQATT and CDR2 is SNEGSKA in the germline V gene (reference sequence). This CDR3 is 14 amino acids long. CDR3 protein: CSARDPTRDSEQYF. In nucleotides, the CDR3 is TGCAGTGCTAGAGATCCCACTAGGGACTCCGAGCAGTACTTC.

The genes are TRBV7-8 and TRBJ2-7, with D possibly being TRBD2 (6 bases). V lost 4 bases, J lost 2 bases, and 21 bases lay in between. Germline V gives CDR1 SGHVS, CDR2 FQNEAQ. CDR3 length equals 17 residues. CDR3 amino acids: CASSSVEGGGRPYEQYF. The CDR3 nucleotides read TGTGCCAGCAGCTCCGTAGAGGGCGGAGGGAGACCCTACGAGCAGTACTTC.

The chain employs TRBV11-2 and TRBJ2-7; tentative D call: TRBD1 (7 bases). The germline V and J ends were trimmed by 5 bases and 2 bases, with 19 bases remaining between them. CDR3 size: 16 residues. The germline V gene has CDR1 SGHAT and CDR2 FQNNGV. CDR3 loop: CASSLSGGTETYEQYF. The CDR3 nucleotides are TGTGCCAGCAGCCTATCAGGCGGGACAGAAACCTACGAGCAGTACTTC. Combining the CDR3 with reference TRBV11-2 and TRBJ2-7 gives the whole variable domain EAGVAQSPRYKIIEKRQSVAFWCNPISGHATLYWYQQILGQGPKLLIQFQNNGVVDDSQLPKDRFSAERLKGVDSTLKIQPAKLEDSAVYLCASSLSGGTETYEQYFGPGTRLTVT.

The V gene is TRBV4-1, the J gene TRBJ2-3; D might be TRBD2 (6 bases). Germline V lookup: CDR1 MGHRA, CDR2 YSYEKL. The CDR3 is 15 residues long. Between the trimmed V and J ends, which lost 1 base and 5 bases, there was a span of 13 bases. For the CDR3, the DNA is TGCGCCAGCAGCCAAGTAAGCGCGGGAAGAGATACGCAGTATTTT. Encoded protein: CASSQVSAGRDTQYF.

The sample holds a few counts of this clonotype. This chain links TRBV11-2 with TRBJ2-7; 8 bases are shared with TRBD1. J was trimmed by 3 bases and V by 8 bases; bases with no gene match: 3. CDR1 and CDR2 from the germline V gene are SGHAT and FQNNGV. The CDR3 consists of 12 residues. Written as DNA, the CDR3 is TGTGCCAGCGGGACAGGCTACTACGAGCAGTACTTC. It specifies CASGTGYYEQYF.

This clonotype was detected only a few times. The chain joins TRBV9 to TRBJ1-1, with 7 bases fitting TRBD1. Germline-derived CDR1 and CDR2 are SGDLS and YYNGEE. This CDR3 is 15 amino acids long. V shed 4 bases and J 0 bases; nucleotides not matched to a gene: 6. This CDR3 reads CASSPGQHMNTEAFF. The CDR3 DNA follows: TGTGCCAGCAGCCCGGGACAGCACATGAACACTGAAGCTTTCTTT.

V and J are TRBV20-1 and TRBJ2-1; 7 bases line up with TRBD2. In germline, CDR1 is DFQATT, CDR2 SNEGSKA (reference sequence). With V trimmed by 5 bases and J by 4 bases, 14 bases remained unmatched. CDR3 length: 16 amino acids. The CDR3 region is CSASPSRGGRYNEQFF. In DNA form, the CDR3 reads TGCAGTGCTTCTCCATCGAGGGGAGGGCGGTACAATGAGCAGTTCTTC.

This clonotype occurred a few times. This chain links TRBV5-5 with TRBJ2-7; D unresolved. CDR3 length: 14 residues. Trimming left V 2 bases short and J 0 bases short, with 9 bases between. CDR1 and CDR2 from the germline V gene are SGHKS and YYEKEE (reference sequence). CDR3 nucleotides: TGTGCCAGCAGCTTAGATTTGCCCTCCTACGAGCAGTACTTC. Amino acid sequence: CASSLDLPSYEQYF.

The chain is built from TRBV20-1 and TRBJ2-5, with TRBD1 as a possible D gene (6 bases). CDR3 length equals 12 residues. The V and J ends lost 7 bases and 0 bases respectively, with 9 bases between them. Germline CDR1 and CDR2: DFQATT and SNEGSKA (reference sequence). The CDR3 is CSGTGNQETQYF. The CDR3 bases are TGCAGTGGAACAGGGAACCAAGAGACCCAGTACTTC.

The chain is built from TRBV7-2 and TRBJ2-1; D remains unclear. Per the germline V gene, CDR1 is SGHTA and CDR2 is FQGNSA. The CDR3 contains 14 residues. Between the trimmed V and J ends, which lost 3 bases and 6 bases, there was a span of 12 bases. CDR3 sequence: CASSFIIGSNEQFF. The CDR3 nucleotides are TGTGCCAGCAGCTTTATCATAGGAAGCAATGAGCAGTTCTTC.

The chain employs TRBV29-1 and TRBJ2-7, with D possibly TRBD1 on 5 matching bases. V was trimmed by 6 bases and J by 3 bases, leaving 15 bases between them. The germline V gene has CDR1 SQVTM and CDR2 ANQGSEA. CDR3 length: 13 residues. This CDR3 reads CSVSTAPVYEQYF. DNA of the CDR3: TGCAGCGTGTCGACAGCTCCTGTCTACGAGCAGTACTTC.

This chain links TRBV7-8 with TRBJ2-1; perhaps TRBD1 as D (6 bases). This CDR3 region has 15 residues. Germline V gene lookup returns CDR1 SGHVS and CDR2 FQNEAQ. Trimming left V 5 bases short and J 2 bases short, with 13 bases between. CDR3 protein: CASSRDTRAYNEQFF. The CDR3 DNA is TGTGCCAGCAGCCGGGACACACGAGCCTACAATGAGCAGTTCTTC.

This clonotype was recorded at least ten times. The rearrangement uses TRBV10-2 and TRBJ2-1; D assignment may be TRBD1 or TRBD2 (5 bases each). The CDR3 extends over 13 amino acids. CDR1 is WSHSY and CDR2 is SAAADI in the germline V gene. V was pared by 4 bases and J by 3 bases, with 7 bases between. CDR3 sequence reads: CASSGGNYNEQFF. The CDR3 bases are TGCGCCAGCAGTGGGGGGAACTACAATGAGCAGTTCTTC.

The chain employs TRBV15 and TRBJ2-1, with 8 bases fitting TRBD2. V dropped 0 bases and J dropped 5; count of bases not matched to a gene: 12. CDR3 length: 18 amino acids. Germline assignment: CDR1 LNHNV and CDR2 YYDKDF (reference sequence). The DNA of the CDR3 is TGTGCCACCAGCAGAGAGGGGAGGCCGGGACTAGTGAACAATGAGCAGTTCTTC. It codes for CATSREGRPGLVNNEQFF.

This clonotype was detected only a few times. V gene TRBV7-9 combines with J gene TRBJ2-1; D remains unclear. CDR3 length equals 12 residues. V was trimmed by 6 bases and J by 5 bases, leaving 8 bases between them. Per germline, CDR1 SEHNR and CDR2 FQNEAQ (reference sequence). CDR3 protein: CASRVADNEQFF. The CDR3 bases are TGTGCCAGCAGAGTTGCGGACAATGAGCAGTTCTTC.

V gene TRBV6-1 combines with J gene TRBJ2-3; D call uncertain. The germline V and J ends were trimmed by 10 bases and 4 bases, with 9 bases remaining between them. The germline CDR1 and CDR2 sequences are MNHNS and SASEGT. The CDR3 is 11 amino acids. In DNA, the CDR3 is TGTGCCACCCTGGTGCCAGATACGCAGTATTTT. Residues: CATLVPDTQYF.

CDR3 protein: CSARDPLGQQNQPQHF. The DNA of the CDR3 is TGCAGTGCTAGAGATCCCCTTGGACAACAGAATCAGCCCCAGCATTTT. The V and J genes are TRBV20-1 and TRBJ1-5, with D possibly matching TRBD1 (5 bases). From germline, CDR1 is DFQATT and CDR2 SNEGSKA (reference sequence). Trimming left V 0 bases short and J 4 bases short, with 16 bases between. The CDR3 is made up of 16 amino acids.

The chain carries TRBV30 and TRBJ1-2; no clear D. The V end was cut by 3 bases, the J end by 4 bases, with 9 bases between. The length of the CDR3 is 12 residues. CDR1 is GTSNPN and CDR2 is SVGIG in the germline V gene (reference sequence). The CDR3 here is CAWRTRIYGYTF. The CDR3 DNA reads TGTGCCTGGAGGACACGGATCTATGGCTACACCTTC. Full variable domain (missing parts from reference TRBV30 and TRBJ1-2): SQTIHQWPATLVQPVGSPLSLECTVEGTSNPNLYWYRQAAGRGLQLLFYSVGIGQISSEVPQNLSASRPQDRQFILSSKKLLLSDSGFYLCAWRTRIYGYTFGSGTRLTVV.

The gene calls are TRBV6-5 and TRBJ2-2; possible D gene TRBD1, 5 bases. The CDR3 has 13 residues. Germline values: CDR1 MNHEY, CDR2 SVGAGI. V gave up 10 bases and J gave up 6 bases, with 15 bases separating them. The CDR3 DNA is TGTGCCACCCAGAAGGGGCGGTCCGGGGAGCTGTTTTTT. This encodes CATQKGRSGELFF.

The chain recombines TRBV2 with TRBJ2-5, with 7 bases identical to TRBD1. TRBJ2-7 matches the DNA end more closely, so the J call is doubtful. Looked up from germline, CDR1 is SNHLY and CDR2 is FYNNEI. The CDR3 contains 13 residues. The CDR3 protein is CASTPGTDYEQYF. The CDR3, as DNA: TGTGCCAGCACACCAGGGACAGACTACGAGCAGTACTTC.

This chain links TRBV28 with TRBJ1-1, with unresolved D. The CDR3 has 15 residues. The V end lost 5 bases, the J end lost 3 bases, and 16 bases lay between the germline ends. Per the germline V gene, CDR1 is MDHEN and CDR2 is SYDVKM. The DNA for the CDR3 is TGTGCCAGCAGTCCCCCTGGCTTAGCGGACACTGAAGCTTTCTTT. It specifies CASSPPGLADTEAFF.

This clonotype was counted ten times or more. The V call is TRBV6-5, the J call TRBJ2-7; 8 nucleotides align to TRBD1. There are 13 residues in the CDR3. V was pared by 5 bases and J by 5 bases, with 5 bases of the junction left unmatched. Germline V gene sequence: CDR1 MNHEY, CDR2 SVGAGI. The CDR3 loop is CASSDRGIDEQYF. The CDR3 region has the DNA TGTGCCAGCAGTGACAGGGGTATCGACGAGCAGTACTTC.

The V gene is TRBV29-1, the J gene TRBJ1-5, with D tentatively TRBD1 (6 bases). The V gene's germline CDR1 is SQVTM and CDR2 ANQGSEA. Trimming took off 6 bases at V and 4 bases at J, with 16 bases between the two ends. The CDR3 spans 14 residues. This CDR3 reads CSVAQGSGNQPQHF. Here the CDR3 DNA reads TGCAGCGTGGCACAGGGAAGCGGTAATCAGCCCCAGCATTTT.